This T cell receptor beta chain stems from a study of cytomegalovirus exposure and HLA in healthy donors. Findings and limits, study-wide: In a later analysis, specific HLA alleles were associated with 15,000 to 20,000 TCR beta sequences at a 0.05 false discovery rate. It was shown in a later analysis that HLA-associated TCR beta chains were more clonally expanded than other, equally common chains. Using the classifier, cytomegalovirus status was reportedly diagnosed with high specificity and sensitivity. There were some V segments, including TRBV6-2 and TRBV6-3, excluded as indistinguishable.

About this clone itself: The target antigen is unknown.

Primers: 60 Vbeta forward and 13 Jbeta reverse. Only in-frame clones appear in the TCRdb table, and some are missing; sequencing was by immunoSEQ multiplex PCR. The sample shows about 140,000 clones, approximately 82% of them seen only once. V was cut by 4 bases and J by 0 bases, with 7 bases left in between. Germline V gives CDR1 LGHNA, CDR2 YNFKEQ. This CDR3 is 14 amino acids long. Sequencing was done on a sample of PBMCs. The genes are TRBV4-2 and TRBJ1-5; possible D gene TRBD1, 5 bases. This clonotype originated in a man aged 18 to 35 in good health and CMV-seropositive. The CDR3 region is CASSLDSSNQPQHF. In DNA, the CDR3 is TGTGCCAGCAGCCTCGACAGTAGCAATCAGCCCCAGCATTTT.